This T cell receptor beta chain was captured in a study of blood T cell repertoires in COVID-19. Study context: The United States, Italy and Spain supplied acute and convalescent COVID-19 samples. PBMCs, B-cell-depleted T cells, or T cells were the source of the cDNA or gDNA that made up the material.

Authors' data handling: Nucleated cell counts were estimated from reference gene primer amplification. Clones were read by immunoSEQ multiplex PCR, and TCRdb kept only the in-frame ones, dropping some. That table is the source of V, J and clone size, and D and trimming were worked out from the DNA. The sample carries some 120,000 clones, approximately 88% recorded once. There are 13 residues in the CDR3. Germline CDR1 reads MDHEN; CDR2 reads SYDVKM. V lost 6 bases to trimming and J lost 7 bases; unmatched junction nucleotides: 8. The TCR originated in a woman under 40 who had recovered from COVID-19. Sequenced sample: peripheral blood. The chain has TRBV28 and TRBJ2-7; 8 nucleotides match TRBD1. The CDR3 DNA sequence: TGTGCCAGCAGACAGGACAGGGTGAGAGAGCAGTACTTC. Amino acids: CASRQDRVREQYF.